This TCR beta chain was obtained from a study of neoadjuvant anti-PD-1 for oral cavity cancer. Across the whole study: Patients mostly received three to four biweekly nivolumab doses at 3 mg/kg before surgery. Patients without progression received a fourth nivolumab dose around day 43, then surgical resection on days 50-56. General observations from the study: PBMC Gini-index clonality exceeded responders' in non-responders post-nivolumab.

TCRdb's copy holds only in-frame clones and misses some; the assay was immunoSEQ multiplex PCR. There are roughly 34,000 clones in the sample; 87% occur only once, and 3% to 4% lies in the top ten. The length of the CDR3 is 15 residues. The V gene lost 0 bases and the J gene lost 4 bases, with 12 bases spanning the gap. Germline V lookup: CDR1 MGHRA, CDR2 YSYEKL. Details on this clone: The antigen remains unidentified.

The sequence derives from a person between 40 and 79 years old with oral cavity squamous cell carcinoma. The V call is TRBV4-1, the J call TRBJ1-1; unclear D gene. The material sequenced was PBMCs, taken before nivolumab (anti-PD-1) treatment. The CDR3 spells CASSQDNGVGTEAFF. CDR3 nucleotides: TGCGCCAGCAGCCAAGATAATGGGGTAGGCACTGAAGCTTTCTTT.